A selection of T cell receptor beta chains follows, all from one sample in a study of CD8+ T cells in alopecia areata. Measured with immunoSEQ multiplex PCR; TCRdb has only the in-frame clones, and not every one. The table shows roughly 20,000 clones, with more than 60% occurring only once. Source material: CD4+ Tregs sorted from blood. The origin of the receptors is a human donor with alopecia areata. Each CDR3 is given with its conserved first and last residue. The D gene is left open where the match is weak. Not all rows give a size; the values are once, few, many and, for expanded clones, a class.

cdr3_length: 15; v_call: TRBV4-3; j_call: TRBJ1-4; clone_size: NA; d_call: NA; cdr3_nt: TGCGCCAGCAGCCAAGGTGTCAGGGCGGGCGAAAAACTGTTTTTT; cdr3_aa: CASSQGVRAGEKLFF
cdr3_length: 17; v_call: TRBV28; j_call: TRBJ2-3; clone_size: once; d_call: TRBD1; cdr3_nt: TGTGCCAGCAGTTCCAGGGGGCGCGGGTCCAGCACAGATACGCAGTATTTT; cdr3_aa: CASSSRGRGSSTDTQYF
cdr3_length: 13; v_call: TRBV7-9; j_call: TRBJ2-5; clone_size: NA; d_call: NA; cdr3_nt: TGTGCCAGCAGCTTAGGCGTTCGGCAGACCCAGTACTTC; cdr3_aa: CASSLGVRQTQYF
cdr3_length: 11; v_call: TRBV28; j_call: TRBJ2-4; clone_size: medium-sized; d_call: NA; cdr3_nt: TGTGCCAGCAGCGTCCGCAACATTCAGTACTTC; cdr3_aa: CASSVRNIQYF
cdr3_length: 16; v_call: TRBV14; j_call: TRBJ2-1; clone_size: NA; d_call: NA; cdr3_nt: TGTGCCAGCAGCTGGAGACGGGGCTTAAGGTCGAGTGAGCAGTTCTTC; cdr3_aa: CASSWRRGLRSSEQFF
cdr3_length: 12; v_call: TRBV23-1; j_call: TRBJ2-7; clone_size: few; d_call: NA; cdr3_nt: TGCGCCAGCAGTCCCCACCGCTACGAGCAGTACTTC; cdr3_aa: CASSPHRYEQYF
cdr3_length: 13; v_call: TRBV10-3; j_call: TRBJ1-6; clone_size: NA; d_call: NA; cdr3_nt: TGTGCCATCAGTGAGGTTTCCCCCGGGCCCCTCCACTTT; cdr3_aa: CAISEVSPGPLHF
cdr3_length: 12; v_call: TRBV14; j_call: TRBJ2-1; clone_size: NA; d_call: NA; cdr3_nt: TGTGCCAGCAGCCAAACAAGAAATGAGCAGTTCTTC; cdr3_aa: CASSQTRNEQFF
cdr3_length: 13; v_call: TRBV5-1; j_call: TRBJ2-3; clone_size: NA; d_call: NA; cdr3_nt: TGCGCCAGCAGCTTGGGATTAGGAGATACGCAGTATTTT; cdr3_aa: CASSLGLGDTQYF
cdr3_length: 16; v_call: TRBV7-9; j_call: TRBJ2-7; clone_size: once; d_call: TRBD1; cdr3_nt: TGTGCCAGCAGCCCTAGTGGGACAGGGCTCACCTACGAGCAGTACTTC; cdr3_aa: CASSPSGTGLTYEQYF
cdr3_length: 13; v_call: TRBV29-1; j_call: TRBJ2-3; clone_size: NA; d_call: NA; cdr3_nt: TGCAGCGTTTACAGGGTATTCCCAGATACGCAGTATTTT; cdr3_aa: CSVYRVFPDTQYF
cdr3_length: 15; v_call: TRBV7-9; j_call: TRBJ2-3; clone_size: NA; d_call: TRBD1; cdr3_nt: TGTGCCAGCAGCTTACGGACAGGGGGCACAGATACGCAGTATTTT; cdr3_aa: CASSLRTGGTDTQYF